Reported below is one TCR beta chain. Its antigen is not known. This record belongs to a study of cytomegalovirus exposure and HLA in healthy donors. The wider study: From about 170 million T cells, an earlier analysis saw approximately 110 million unique TCR beta sequences.

Germline CDR1 MGHRA, CDR2 YSYEKL. There are 16 residues in the CDR3. V lost 4 bases to trimming and J lost 3 bases, with 19 bases between them. Whole-study results and caveats: Earlier analysis looked at TCR beta V segments, and most were productive about 90% or about 30% of the time.

This PCR relied on a set of 60 Vbeta primers and 13 Jbeta primers. Clones were read by immunoSEQ multiplex PCR, and TCRdb kept only the in-frame ones, dropping some. The table lists under 70,000 clones. This receptor was identified in a female donor in good health and CMV-seropositive. The sample was PBMCs. The V call is TRBV4-1, the J call TRBJ2-7, with D possibly being TRBD1 (6 bases). Here the CDR3 reads CASSRSSGTKIYEQYF. For the CDR3, the DNA is TGCGCCAGCAGCCGCTCTTCCGGGACAAAAATCTACGAGCAGTACTTC.